The rows below give T cell receptor beta chains drawn from one sample of a study of T cells in Graves' hyperthyroidism and ophthalmopathy. TCRdb independently ran MiXCR on the multiplex PCR reads; one entry per CDR3 protein. The sample shows some 490,000 distinct CDR3 sequences, 15% to 20% of them seen only once. The specimen was blood. These receptor sequences come from a woman aged 25 to 39 with Graves' ophthalmopathy. Each CDR3 is given with its conserved first and last residue. Each record gives: clone size, V gene, D gene, J gene, CDR3 length, CDR3 DNA, CDR3 protein. D genes are given only for firm matches. For some rows the clone size is stated as once, few or many, or as a class when expanded; others skip it.

size: few; V: TRBV6-2/TRBV6-3; D: TRBD1; J: TRBJ2-7; length: 15; DNA: TGTGCCAGCACCCGCAGACAGGGTCCTCTGTACGAGCAGTACTTC; CDR3: CASTRRQGPLYEQYF
size: few; V: TRBV27; D: .; J: TRBJ2-1; length: 18; DNA: TGTGCCAGCAGGATTCAGGGAGCTACAGGTGTGGGGCCCAATGAGCAGTTCTTC; CDR3: CASRIQGATGVGPNEQFF
size: few; V: TRBV4-1; D: .; J: TRBJ2-2; length: 15; DNA: TGCGCCAGCAGCCAAGGGGAGATTATTGTTAGGGAGCTGTTTTTT; CDR3: CASSQGEIIVRELFF
size: few; V: TRBV6-2/TRBV6-3; D: TRBD2; J: TRBJ2-3; length: 17; DNA: TGTGCCAGCAGTTACTCGTCCAGCGGGAGGGTCACAGATACGCAGTATTTT; CDR3: CASSYSSSGRVTDTQYF
size: .; V: TRBV5-1; D: TRBD2; J: TRBJ2-7; length: 15; DNA: TGCGCCAGCAGCCTTACTAGCGGGAGGGGCGACGAGCAGTACTTC; CDR3: CASSLTSGRGDEQYF
size: many; V: TRBV28; D: .; J: TRBJ1-1; length: 13; DNA: TGTGCCAGCAGTTTAGTGGGGTGGACTGAAGCTTTCTTT; CDR3: CASSLVGWTEAFF
size: .; V: TRBV20-1; D: TRBD2; J: TRBJ2-3; length: 18; DNA: TGCAGTGCTAGATGCCCCCCGGGGGTGGGAGGGTACACAGATACGCAGTATTTT; CDR3: CSARCPPGVGGYTDTQYF
size: .; V: TRBV20-1; D: TRBD2; J: TRBJ2-3; length: 17; DNA: TGCAGTGCTGCCGGACTAGCGGGATTACAGTCCACAGATACGCAGTATTTT; CDR3: CSAAGLAGLQSTDTQYF
size: many; V: TRBV5-1; D: TRBD2; J: TRBJ2-2; length: 17; DNA: TGCGCCAGCAGCTTTGCCAATCTAGCGGTTAACACCGGGGAGCTGTTTTTT; CDR3: CASSFANLAVNTGELFF
size: many; V: TRBV7-2; D: TRBD2; J: TRBJ2-1; length: 18; DNA: TGTGCCAGCAGCTCCCCCGGATCGGGGCTAGCGGGAGGCAATGAGCAGTTCTTC; CDR3: CASSSPGSGLAGGNEQFF
size: many; V: TRBV30; D: TRBD1; J: TRBJ1-2; length: 13; DNA: TGTGCCTGGAGTGTTCAGGGGGCTTTTGGCTACACCTTC; CDR3: CAWSVQGAFGYTF
size: .; V: TRBV20-1; D: TRBD2; J: TRBJ2-2; length: 15; DNA: TGCAGTGCTGGATTAGCGGGAAGGAACACCGGGGAGCTGTTTTTT; CDR3: CSAGLAGRNTGELFF
size: many; V: TRBV3-1; D: .; J: TRBJ2-1; length: 13; DNA: TGTGCCAGCAGCGACGGACCCTTTAATGAGCAGTTCTTC; CDR3: CASSDGPFNEQFF
size: few; V: TRBV19; D: TRBD2; J: TRBJ2-1; length: 13; DNA: TGTGCCAGTAGGCGGGGACGGGAGGGTGAGCAGTTCTTC; CDR3: CASRRGREGEQFF
size: few; V: TRBV27; D: TRBD1; J: TRBJ1-6; length: 14; DNA: TGTGCCAGCGCGACAGGGTGGGTTAATTCACCCCTCCACTTT; CDR3: CASATGWVNSPLHF
size: many; V: TRBV7-3; D: TRBD2; J: TRBJ2-1; length: 17; DNA: TGTGCCAGCAGCTTAACGAAGGGCGGGAGGGCCAGGGATGAGCAGTTCTTC; CDR3: CASSLTKGGRARDEQFF
size: many; V: TRBV20-1; D: .; J: TRBJ2-7; length: 13; DNA: TGCAGTGCTAGGGACAGACGCTCCTACGAGCAGTACTTC; CDR3: CSARDRRSYEQYF
size: many; V: TRBV28; D: .; J: TRBJ2-1; length: 12; DNA: TGTGCCAGCAGTAGGTCCTTTAGTGAGCAGTTCTTC; CDR3: CASSRSFSEQFF
size: many; V: TRBV30; D: .; J: TRBJ2-3; length: 16; DNA: TGTGCCTGGAGTGGGGGCAGAAAGCTCAGCACAGATACGCAGTATTTT; CDR3: CAWSGGRKLSTDTQYF
size: many; V: TRBV6-2/TRBV6-3; D: .; J: TRBJ2-1; length: 15; DNA: TGTGCCAGCAGCTTCACAGGGAGCTCCTACAATGAGCAGTTCTTC; CDR3: CASSFTGSSYNEQFF
size: .; V: TRBV7-9; D: TRBD1; J: TRBJ2-7; length: 15; DNA: TGTGCCAGCAGCCTACCGGGACAGGGGCGCTACGAGCAGCACTTC; CDR3: CASSLPGQGRYEQHF
size: many; V: TRBV2; D: TRBD1; J: TRBJ2-7; length: 13; DNA: TGTGCCAGCAGGACAGGGATCACCTACGAGCAGTACTTC; CDR3: CASRTGITYEQYF
size: .; V: TRBV27; D: .; J: TRBJ1-4; length: 18; DNA: TGTGCCAGCAGTGCAAGAAGCAACAGGGATCCTCCGAATGAAAAACTGTTTTTT; CDR3: CASSARSNRDPPNEKLFF
size: many; V: TRBV5-1; D: .; J: TRBJ2-1; length: 11; DNA: TGCGCCAGCAGCTTGGGCCATGAGCAGTTCTTC; CDR3: CASSLGHEQFF
size: .; V: TRBV6-1; D: .; J: TRBJ2-6; length: 13; DNA: TGTGCCAGCAGGAACGCAGGGGCCAACGTCCTGACTTTC; CDR3: CASRNAGANVLTF
size: once; V: TRBV30; D: .; J: TRBJ2-5; length: 16; DNA: TGTGCCTGGAGGAGCGGACAGACGGTCGCCCAAGAGACCCAGTACTTC; CDR3: CAWRSGQTVAQETQYF
size: .; V: TRBV24-1; D: TRBD1; J: TRBJ2-1; length: 14; DNA: TGTGCCACCAGTGCCTACAGGGGGCAGTCTGAGCAGTTCTTC; CDR3: CATSAYRGQSEQFF
size: .; V: TRBV10-3; D: .; J: TRBJ2-3; length: 15; DNA: TGTGCCATCAGTGAGTTCGAGGGGGGCACAGATACGCAGTATTTT; CDR3: CAISEFEGGTDTQYF
size: .; V: TRBV20-1; D: TRBD2; J: TRBJ2-1; length: 14; DNA: TGCAGTGCTCTAGCGGGAGGATTCTCCAATGAGCAGTTCTTC; CDR3: CSALAGGFSNEQFF